This TCR beta chain was found in a study of blood T cells in healthy people across ages. Of note for this clonotype: Antigen unknown.

The study drew donors from healthy Caucasian individuals in Russia aged roughly 6 to 95. The CDR3 spans 13 residues. With 6 bases removed from V and 5 bases from J, the gap between germline ends came to 16 bases. CDR1 and CDR2 (germline): SQVTM, ANQGSEA. Primers used in a second PCR of roughly 7 to 12 cycles were a sample-barcoded 5' primer and a J-beta primer mix. TCRdb independently ran MiXCR on the 5' RACE reads; one entry per CDR3 protein. The sample has more than 650,000 distinct CDR3 sequences; 20% to 25% are singletons. Study results and caveats: The CMV status of each donor remained undetermined, and this could have confounded shifts in expanded clonotypes.

The genes are TRBV29-1 and TRBJ1-1; unclear D gene. The receptor's source is a man in his 70s in good health. Sequencing used blood. The CDR3 bases are TGCAGCGTGTCCGAGGGTATAGGGACTGAAGCTTTCTTT. This codes for CSVSEGIGTEAFF.